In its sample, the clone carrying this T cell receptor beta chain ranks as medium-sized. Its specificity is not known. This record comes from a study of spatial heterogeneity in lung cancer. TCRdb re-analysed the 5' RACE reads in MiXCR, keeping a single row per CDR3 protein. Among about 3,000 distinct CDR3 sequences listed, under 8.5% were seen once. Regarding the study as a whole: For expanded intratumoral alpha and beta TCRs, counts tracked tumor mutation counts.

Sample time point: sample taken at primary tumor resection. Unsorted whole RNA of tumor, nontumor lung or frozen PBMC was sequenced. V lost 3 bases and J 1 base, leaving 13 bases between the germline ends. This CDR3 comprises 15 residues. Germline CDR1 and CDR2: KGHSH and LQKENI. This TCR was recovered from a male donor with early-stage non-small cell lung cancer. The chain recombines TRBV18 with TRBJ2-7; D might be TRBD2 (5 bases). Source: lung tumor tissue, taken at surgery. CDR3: CASSPAAGGSYEQYF. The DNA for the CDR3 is TGTGCCAGCTCACCCGCTGCCGGCGGGTCCTACGAGCAGTACTTC.